The 26 T cell receptor beta chains below were found in one sample sequenced in a study of T-cell reconstitution after alpha-beta-depleted transplantation in children. Using unique molecular identifiers, the investigators prepared the TCRbeta library. TCRdb reprocessed the PCR reads with MiXCR, giving one entry per CDR3 protein. This sample has roughly 670,000 distinct CDR3 sequences, with around 14% found just once. This material consisted of PBMCs, taken before TCRalphabeta/CD19-depleted stem cell transplant. The receptor source for this set is a girl aged 2-10 years with congenital amegakaryocytic thrombocytopenia, due to receive a stem cell transplant.

This clonotype was seen many times. V gene TRBV12-3 or TRBV12-4 combines with J gene TRBJ2-1; D ambiguous. V was pared by 1 base and J by 9 bases, with 10 bases between. The CDR3 has 13 amino acids. CDR3 residues: CASSLGVVREQFF. CDR3 coding DNA: TGTGCCAGCAGTTTAGGGGTAGTGCGTGAGCAGTTCTTC.

The V call is TRBV12-3 or TRBV12-4, the J call TRBJ2-7; D ambiguous. V dropped 5 bases and J dropped 4 bases, with 18 bases sitting between them. This CDR3 is 15 amino acids long. CDR3 coding DNA: TGTGCCAGCAGTCCTCTTCCCGGACGGCAATACGAGCAGTACTTC. Protein: CASSPLPGRQYEQYF.

This clonotype appeared a few times. The chain's CDR3 is CASSPETVRNYGYTF. CDR3 bases: TGTGCCAGCTCACCCGAGACAGTAAGGAACTATGGCTACACCTTC. This sequence joins TRBV18 and TRBJ1-2; D may be TRBD1 (5 bases). Deletions cut 3 bases from V and 2 bases from J, with 13 bases between. The CDR3 sequence is 15 residues long. The germline V gene encodes CDR1 KGHSH and CDR2 LQKENI. Full variable domain (missing parts from reference TRBV18 and TRBJ1-2): NAGVMQNPRHLVRRRGQEARLRCSPMKGHSHVYWYRQLPEEGLKFMVYLQKENIIDESGMPKERFSAEFPKEGPSILRIQQVVRGDSAAYFCASSPETVRNYGYTFGSGTRLTVV.

This clonotype appeared a few times. The CDR3 DNA reads as TGCAGTGCAACCGACAGGGGGCGTAGGTACGAGCAGTACTTC. Translation: CSATDRGRRYEQYF. This chain links TRBV20-1 with TRBJ2-7; TRBD1 agrees at 10 bases. V dropped 6 bases and J dropped 4; count of bases not matched to a gene: 9. CDR3 size: 14 residues. The germline V gene has CDR1 DFQATT and CDR2 SNEGSKA (reference sequence).

This clonotype was recorded a few times. The chain couples TRBV5-1 to TRBJ2-7, with D perhaps TRBD1 or TRBD2 (5 bases each). Trimming stripped 2 bases from V and 3 bases from J, with 12 bases between. CDR1 is SGHRS, CDR2 YFSETQ, per germline. There are 14 residues in the CDR3. The CDR3 DNA reads as TGCGCCAGCAGCTTCGGGACGGGTTTCTACGAGCAGTACTTC. This codes for CASSFGTGFYEQYF.

This clonotype was detected ten times or more. The V and J genes are TRBV5-1 and TRBJ1-1; maybe TRBD1 (5 bases). Germline CDR1 and CDR2: SGHRS and YFSETQ. The CDR3 sequence is 15 residues long. Trimming pared 6 bases from V and 5 bases from J, leaving 20 bases between. This CDR3 is CASTQGDQGKTEAFF. For the CDR3, the DNA is TGCGCCAGCACCCAAGGGGACCAGGGCAAAACTGAAGCTTTCTTT.

The chain employs TRBV15 and TRBJ1-2, with D perhaps matching TRBD1 (6 bases). Trimming took off 0 bases at V and 6 bases at J, with 8 bases between the two ends. This CDR3 is built from 13 residues. CDR1 and CDR2 (germline): LNHNV, YYDKDF (reference sequence). In DNA form, the CDR3 reads TGTGCCACCAGCAGAGAAGGGGGACATGGCTACACCTTC. Translation: CATSREGGHGYTF.

There are many counts of this clonotype. The chain joins TRBV12-3 or TRBV12-4 to TRBJ2-7; D perhaps matches TRBD1 (5 bases). This CDR3 is built from 12 residues. Deletions cut 2 bases from V and 11 bases from J, with 13 bases between. DNA of the CDR3: TGTGCCAGCAGTTTATTTGTAACAGGAAAGTACTTC. The encoded protein is CASSLFVTGKYF.

CDR3 sequence reads: CASSLGLRQNEQFF. The CDR3 region has the DNA TGCGCCAGCAGTTTAGGACTACGGCAAAATGAGCAGTTCTTC. The chain joins TRBV10-2 to TRBJ2-1; TRBD2 is a possible D gene (6 bases). Deletions cut 5 bases from V and 7 bases from J, with 15 bases between. From germline, CDR1 is WSHSY and CDR2 SAAADI. CDR3 length: 14 amino acids.

This clonotype was found many times. This chain joins TRBV5-1 and TRBJ2-7; 10 bases are a match to TRBD1. Looked up from germline, CDR1 is SGHRS and CDR2 is YFSETQ. The CDR3 spans 15 residues. V lost 2 bases and J lost 7; bases outside the gene matches: 9. The DNA of the CDR3 is TGCGCCAGCAGCTTCGACAGGGGGCGTCATCTAGAGCAGTACTTC. Amino acid sequence: CASSFDRGRHLEQYF.

The gene calls are TRBV10-3 and TRBJ2-2, with TRBD1 matching 7 bases. The germline V gene has CDR1 ENHRY and CDR2 SYGVKD. V was pared by 10 bases and J by 2 bases, with 13 bases of the junction left unmatched. The CDR3 extends over 16 amino acids. CDR3: CATGWWDRPNTGELFF. As DNA, the CDR3 is TGTGCCACGGGGTGGTGGGACAGACCTAACACCGGGGAGCTGTTTTTT.

This clonotype has more than one count but fewer than ten. The chain joins TRBV7-9 to TRBJ2-3, with D perhaps assigned TRBD1 or TRBD2 (5 bases each). This CDR3 spans 16 amino acids. V lost 8 bases and J lost 4, with 22 bases in between. CDR1 is SEHNR, CDR2 FQNEAQ, per germline (reference sequence). The CDR3 nucleotides are TGTGCCAGCGGCCCCAGACCGGGGCTCGGTGCAGATACGCAGTATTTT. Residues: CASGPRPGLGADTQYF.

This clonotype was recorded many times. This chain joins TRBV6-1 and TRBJ1-5; possibly TRBD1 for D (5 bases). Trimming took off 7 bases at V and 5 bases at J, with 12 bases between the two ends. Looked up from germline, CDR1 is MNHNS and CDR2 is SASEGT. The CDR3 sequence is 13 residues long. CDR3 DNA sequence: TGTGCCAGCAAGGCAGGGATGGATCAGCCCCAGCATTTT. Its protein product is CASKAGMDQPQHF.

This rearrangement joins TRBV11-1 to TRBJ2-1; 8 bases align to TRBD2. This CDR3 has 19 amino acids. Germline CDR1 is SGHAT and CDR2 is FQDESV (reference sequence). The ends lost 0 bases at V and 2 bases at J; junction bases unmatched: 12. In DNA form, the CDR3 reads TGTGCCAGCAGCTTAGCGAAGATCGGGAAGCGGGAGCCCTACAATGAGCAGTTCTTC. Its translation is CASSLAKIGKREPYNEQFF.

This clonotype was picked up many times. This chain connects TRBV29-1 to TRBJ2-5; no clear D gene. With 4 bases removed from V and 4 bases from J, the gap between germline ends came to 7 bases. Germline-derived CDR1 and CDR2 are SQVTM and ANQGSEA. The CDR3 is made up of 11 amino acids. In DNA, the CDR3 is TGCAGCGTTGGTACCGGAGAGACCCAGTACTTC. Translating it yields CSVGTGETQYF.

V gene TRBV25-1 combines with J gene TRBJ2-1; D not resolved. The ends were cut back, 1 base at V and 3 bases at J, with 13 bases in the middle. This CDR3 contains 16 residues. Germline values: CDR1 MGHDK, CDR2 SYGVNS. DNA of the CDR3: TGTGCCAGCAGTGAATTCCCGACAACTTACTACAATGAGCAGTTCTTC. Translation: CASSEFPTTYYNEQFF. The variable domain in full, completed from reference TRBV25-1 and TRBJ2-1, reads EADIYQTPRYLVIGTGKKITLECSQTMGHDKMYWYQQDPGMELHLIHYSYGVNSTEKGDLSSESTVSRIRTEHFPLTLESARPSHTSQYLCASSEFPTTYYNEQFFGPGTRLTVL.

The chain joins TRBV12-3 or TRBV12-4 to TRBJ2-5; 9 bases line up with TRBD1. The CDR3 is made up of 16 amino acids. The V segment lost 6 bases and the J segment 1 base; nucleotides outside the gene matches: 9. This CDR3 is CASSPTTTGGQETQYF. The CDR3 region has the DNA TGTGCCAGCAGCCCTACAACGACAGGGGGCCAAGAGACCCAGTACTTC.

On this clonotype: This clone may be a read error of a much larger clone one base away. The chain carries TRBV5-1 and TRBJ1-2; D may be TRBD1 (6 bases). Per the germline V gene, CDR1 is SGHRS and CDR2 is YFSETQ. The CDR3 is 15 amino acids. The CDR3 bases are TGCGCCAGCAGCTCCACAGGGAGTATTACATATGGCGACACCTTC. Translated: CASSSTGSITYGDTF.

This clonotype was seen at least ten times. The V and J genes are TRBV27 and TRBJ2-7; D is unclear. V was clipped by 2 bases and J by 9 bases, with 17 bases between them. CDR3 length: 14 residues. Germline V lookup: CDR1 MNHEY, CDR2 SMNVEV (reference sequence). The chain's CDR3 is CASSLLPGERRQYF. Written as DNA, the CDR3 is TGTGCCAGCAGTTTACTCCCCGGTGAGCGACGGCAGTACTTC.

This sequence joins TRBV11-2 and TRBJ2-5; a possible D gene is TRBD2 (5 bases). This CDR3 is built from 14 residues. Looked up from germline, CDR1 is SGHAT and CDR2 is FQNNGV. V lost 5 bases and J 5 bases, leaving 15 bases between the germline ends. The CDR3 sequence is CASSPRRLDETQYF. The CDR3 bases are TGTGCCAGCAGCCCGCGGAGGTTGGATGAGACCCAGTACTTC. Based on the CDR3 plus reference TRBV11-2 and TRBJ2-5, the full variable domain is EAGVAQSPRYKIIEKRQSVAFWCNPISGHATLYWYQQILGQGPKLLIQFQNNGVVDDSQLPKDRFSAERLKGVDSTLKIQPAKLEDSAVYLCASSPRRLDETQYFGPGTRLLVL.

V is TRBV6-1 and J is TRBJ2-5; a possible D gene is TRBD1 (6 bases). CDR3 length: 13 residues. V was cut by 3 bases and J by 2 bases, with 7 bases left in between. Germline V gene lookup returns CDR1 MNHNS and CDR2 SASEGT. The CDR3 reads CASSERGQETQYF. The CDR3 DNA sequence: TGTGCCAGCAGTGAGAGGGGGCAAGAGACCCAGTACTTC.

This clonotype came up many times. The chain couples TRBV6-5 to TRBJ1-1; 7 bases are a match to TRBD1. The J segment lost 4 bases and the V segment lost 2 bases, leaving 4 bases of the junction unmatched. Germline CDR1 is MNHEY and CDR2 is SVGAGI. This CDR3 is 14 amino acids long. CDR3 coding DNA: TGTGCCAGCAGTTACAGGGGGCTGGTCACTGAAGCTTTCTTT. Translation: CASSYRGLVTEAFF.

The chain carries TRBV20-1 and TRBJ2-5; perhaps TRBD2 as D (5 bases). The CDR3 extends over 15 amino acids. V was trimmed by 1 base and J by 5 bases, leaving 17 bases between them. CDR1 DFQATT and CDR2 SNEGSKA come from the germline V gene (reference sequence). The DNA of the CDR3 is TGCAGTGCTAGAGGCGTGGGTAGCGATGGGGAGACCCAGTACTTC. Protein: CSARGVGSDGETQYF.

The chain is built from TRBV5-1 and TRBJ2-3; a weak D match, TRBD2 (5 bases). From germline, CDR1 is SGHRS and CDR2 YFSETQ. Trimming took 7 bases from V and 3 from J, leaving 15 bases between them. The CDR3 is 14 amino acids. CDR3 loop: CASDGGGRTDTQYF. In DNA, the CDR3 is TGCGCCAGCGACGGTGGAGGAAGGACAGATACGCAGTATTTT. Variable domain in full (rest from reference TRBV5-1 and TRBJ2-3): KAGVTQTPRYLIKTRGQQVTLSCSPISGHRSVSWYQQTPGQGLQFLFEYFSETQRNKGNFPGRFSGRQFSNSRSEMNVSTLELGDSALYLCASDGGGRTDTQYFGPGTRLTVL.

This clonotype has ten or more counts. V usage is TRBV11-2 and J usage is TRBJ2-1; D unclear. Deletions cut 7 bases from V and 4 bases from J, with 14 bases between. CDR3 length: 14 amino acids. Germline assignment: CDR1 SGHAT and CDR2 FQNNGV. DNA of the CDR3: TGTGCCAGCACCTTGGACGGAACATACAATGAGCAGTTCTTC. As protein: CASTLDGTYNEQFF.

This clonotype was counted ten times or more. Mismatch with germline at one junction end may stem from a read error. The rearrangement links TRBV5-1 to TRBJ2-1; 10 bases are a match to TRBD2. The CDR3 consists of 14 residues. CDR1 and CDR2 (germline): SGHRS, YFSETQ. The CDR3 DNA is TGTGCCAGCAGTTCGGGACTAGCGTACAATGAGCAGTTCTTC. Its translation: CASSSGLAYNEQFF.